This T cell receptor (beta chain) was found in a study of radiation and T cells in renal cell carcinoma. The overall study: Nephrectomy followed 15 Gy stereotactic body radiation by 4 weeks.

This table comes from immunoSEQ multiplex PCR, and its TCRdb copy is limited to in-frame clones, with some not included. The sample has over 45,000 clones, over 70% seen once; the top ten hold under 7.5%. CDR1 and CDR2 (germline): SEHNR, FQNEAQ (reference sequence). The CDR3 has 15 residues. Trimming left V 4 bases short and J 1 base short, with 13 bases between. Time point reported: baseline pretreatment blood. Described treatment: 15 Gy SBRT to primary tumor, nephrectomy 4 weeks later. The material sequenced was blood, taken from a patient whose treatment included radiotherapy and nephrectomy. This TCR derives from a man aged 60-69 years with renal cell carcinoma. The V and J genes are TRBV7-9 and TRBJ1-1, with no clear D. CDR3 nucleotides: TGTGCCAGCAGCTCGCCCGGGAGGGCGAACACTGAAGCTTTCTTT. Protein: CASSSPGRANTEAFF.